Below, 2 T cell receptor beta chains from the same sample are listed, as sequenced in a study of T-cell memory formation after mild COVID-19. TCRdb processed the 5' RACE reads anew with MiXCR; each CDR3 protein has one entry. The profile covers hundreds of thousands of distinct CDR3 sequences, with approximately 15% appearing a single time and around 7.8% taken by the ten largest. The sequencing input was PBMCs or a T cell subset sorted from them (not recorded which). These receptors were collected from an adult woman who had mild COVID-19 (a few samples of this study predate the infection). Cell type and time point are not known.

The chain recombines TRBV20-1 with TRBJ2-1, with 15 bases aligning to TRBD2. The CDR3 runs 18 residues. CDR1 is DFQATT, CDR2 SNEGSKA, per germline (reference sequence). The ends lost 4 bases at V and 0 bases at J; junction bases unmatched: 7. The CDR3 loop is CSATGLAGGKGSYNEQFF. The DNA for the CDR3 is TGCAGTGCTACTGGACTAGCGGGAGGGAAGGGCTCCTACAATGAGCAGTTCTTC.

The J gene is TRBJ1-2, the V gene TRBV30; 9 positions match TRBD1. Trimming removed 3 bases from V and 2 bases from J; junction bases left unmatched: 4. This CDR3 contains 14 residues. Per the germline V gene, CDR1 is GTSNPN and CDR2 is SVGIG (reference sequence). The CDR3 is CAWSAGTGNYGYTF. CDR3 sequence (DNA): TGTGCCTGGAGCGCCGGGACAGGGAACTATGGCTACACCTTC.